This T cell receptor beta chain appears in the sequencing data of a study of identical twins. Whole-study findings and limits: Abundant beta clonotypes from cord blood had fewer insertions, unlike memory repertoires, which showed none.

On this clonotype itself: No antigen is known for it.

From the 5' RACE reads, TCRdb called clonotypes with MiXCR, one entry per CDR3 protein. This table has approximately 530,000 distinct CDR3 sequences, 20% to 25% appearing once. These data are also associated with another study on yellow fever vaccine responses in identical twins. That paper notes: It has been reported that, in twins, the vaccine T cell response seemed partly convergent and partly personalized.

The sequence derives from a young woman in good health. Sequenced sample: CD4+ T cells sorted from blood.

CDR3 bases: TGTGCCAGCAGCCAAACAGGGGGGGACACCGGGGAGCTGTTTTTT. Amino acid sequence: CASSQTGGDTGELFF. The chain uses TRBV11-2 and TRBJ2-2; D perhaps matches TRBD1 (8 bases). The CDR3 consists of 15 residues. Looked up from germline, CDR1 is SGHAT and CDR2 is FQNNGV. Between the trimmed V and J ends, which lost 5 bases and 3 bases, there was a span of 13 bases.